This T cell receptor (beta chain) is drawn from a study of OX40 agonist ivuxolimab in advanced cancers. In the study overall: Patients' therapy was ivuxolimab, an antibody that acts as an agonist of OX40 (CD134).

The data were produced by immunoSEQ multiplex PCR, yet TCRdb's version contains in-frame clones alone and is incomplete. The repertoire consists of some 87,000 clones, with over 75% occurring once and the leading ten covering 0.65% to 0.9%. Broader study findings: Among the lowest levels of clonal expansion were found in partial responders at 0.1-3.0 mg/kg.

Peripheral blood came from all dose cohorts at three timepoints. The CDR3 sequence is 15 residues long. From germline, CDR1 is SGHRS and CDR2 YFSETQ. Trimming took off 0 bases at V and 1 base at J, with 9 bases between the two ends. With regard to this clone: The antigen is not known.

This sequence was found in an adult with an advanced solid tumor such as melanoma, head and neck, liver or kidney cancer. This chain connects TRBV5-1 to TRBJ2-3; D remains ambiguous. Specimen: CD4+ or CD8+ T cells sorted from blood, collected in a trial of the OX40 agonist ivuxolimab. CDR3 amino acids: CASSLVERGTDTQYF. Here the CDR3 DNA reads TGCGCCAGCAGCTTGGTGGAAAGGGGCACAGATACGCAGTATTTT. Filled out from reference TRBV5-1 and TRBJ2-3, the complete variable domain reads KAGVTQTPRYLIKTRGQQVTLSCSPISGHRSVSWYQQTPGQGLQFLFEYFSETQRNKGNFPGRFSGRQFSNSRSEMNVSTLELGDSALYLCASSLVERGTDTQYFGPGTRLTVL.